This is a list of T cell receptor beta chains from one sample in a study of shared clonotypes between healthy human individuals. Data came from immunoSEQ multiplex PCR; TCRdb stores just in-frame clones and leaves some out. The table lists hundreds of thousands of clones, about 95% of them singletons, with about 0.054% in the top ten. Sequenced: naive CD4+ T cells sorted from blood. All receptors come from a woman aged 25 to 39 in good health. Each CDR3 is given with its conserved first and last residue. The order of the fields is V gene, D gene, clone size, J gene, CDR3 DNA, CDR3 protein. A D gene is named only where the DNA matches it firmly. Size is omitted from some rows. Given values are once, few, many or a class for expanded clones.

TRBV28,TRBD1,once,TRBJ1-5,TGTGCCAGCAGTTCCGGACAGGGGGGCATCAATCAGCCCCAGCATTTT,CASSSGQGGINQPQHF
TRBV27,TRBD1,.,TRBJ1-5,TGTGCCAGTCGGGACAGGGGGCCCTCCAATCAGCCCCAGCATTTT,CASRDRGPSNQPQHF
TRBV11-2,.,.,TRBJ1-3,TGTGCCAGCAGTCCGGACGTTAGCTCTGGAAACACCATATATTTT,CASSPDVSSGNTIYF
TRBV30,.,.,TRBJ1-2,TGTGCCTGGAATTCAGGGTTTGGGTATGGCTACACCTTC,CAWNSGFGYGYTF
TRBV19,.,.,TRBJ2-1,TGTGCCAGTAGTATCTTCACAAACAATGAGCAGTTCTTC,CASSIFTNNEQFF
TRBV7-9,TRBD2,.,TRBJ2-7,TGTGCCAGCAGCGACCTCGGGGGGTCTTCCTACGAGCAGTACTTC,CASSDLGGSSYEQYF
TRBV5-5,.,.,TRBJ2-3,TGTGCCAGCAGCTTGGCTCCCGGCTCAGCGAGCACAGATACGCAGTATTTT,CASSLAPGSASTDTQYF
TRBV7-8,TRBD1,.,TRBJ1-2,TGTGCCAGCAGCTTCCGGGACAGGGACTATGGCTACACCTTC,CASSFRDRDYGYTF
TRBV5-4,.,.,TRBJ2-7,TGTGCCAGCAGCCCACCCGACACCCGGTCGGCTCTCGAGCAGTACTTC,CASSPPDTRSALEQYF
TRBV7-3,TRBD2,.,TRBJ2-3,TGTGCCAGCAGCTTAAAGAGGGATACTAGCGGAAAGACAGATACGCAGTATTTT,CASSLKRDTSGKTDTQYF
TRBV11-2,TRBD1,.,TRBJ2-7,TGTGCCAGCAGGCCCCCCGGGACAGTCTCCTACGAGCAGTACTTC,CASRPPGTVSYEQYF
TRBV18,.,.,TRBJ2-3,TGTGCCAGCTCACCCGGAGGACGAACCCTCACAGATACGCAGTATTTT,CASSPGGRTLTDTQYF
TRBV28,TRBD2,.,TRBJ2-5,TGTGCCAGCAGGCCCGGGACTAGCGGGACTGAGACCCAGTACTTC,CASRPGTSGTETQYF
TRBV4-1,TRBD2,.,TRBJ2-7,TGCGCCAGCAGCCAAGAAAAACTAGCGGGGGTATACGAGCAGTACTTC,CASSQEKLAGVYEQYF
TRBV5-1,.,.,TRBJ1-1,TGCGCCAGCAGCTTACAGGGATTGGACACTGAAGCTTTCTTT,CASSLQGLDTEAFF
TRBV7-9,.,.,TRBJ2-1,TGTGCCAGCAGCGCAGAGCGGGACAGAGATTACAATGAGCAGTTCTTC,CASSAERDRDYNEQFF
TRBV2,.,.,TRBJ1-4,TGTGCCGGGGGCCCAGGACCGACTGAAAAACTGTTTTTT,CAGGPGPTEKLFF
TRBV6-1,TRBD1,.,TRBJ2-1,TGTGCCAGCAGTGATGATGGACAGGGGAGTCACAATGAGCAGTTCTTC,CASSDDGQGSHNEQFF
TRBV15,.,.,TRBJ1-3,TGTGCCACCAGCAGAGATCGCTCGGGAAACACCATATATTTT,CATSRDRSGNTIYF
TRBV28,.,.,TRBJ1-2,TGTGCCAGCAGTTCCTTGACACGGCGTCCGGGGAATGGCTACACCTTC,CASSSLTRRPGNGYTF
TRBV18,.,.,TRBJ2-7,TGTGCCAGCTCACCGGGTCGAGAGCAGTACTTC,CASSPGREQYF
TRBV28,.,.,TRBJ1-2,TGTGCCAGCAGTCCGACAGGCACCGGGGGCTACACCTTC,CASSPTGTGGYTF
TRBV5-1,.,.,TRBJ1-4,TGCGCCAGCAGCCCAGGGACCTACCCCGGGGATGAAAAACTGTTTTTT,CASSPGTYPGDEKLFF
TRBV7-8,TRBD2,.,TRBJ2-1,TGTGCCAGCAGCCGGCCCGGGACTAGCGGGAGATGGAGGAATGAGCAGTTCTTC,CASSRPGTSGRWRNEQFF
TRBV19,TRBD2,.,TRBJ2-7,TGTGCCAGTAGTACCCCAGGACTAGCGGGAGTCCGCTACGAGCAGTACTTC,CASSTPGLAGVRYEQYF
TRBV4-2,.,.,TRBJ2-5,TGTGCCAGCAGCCAAGAGCTCACCGCCGAGACCCAGTACTTC,CASSQELTAETQYF
TRBV6-5,.,.,TRBJ2-6,TGTGCCAGCAGTTACTCCCAGCTTTCTGGGGCCAACGTCCTGACTTTC,CASSYSQLSGANVLTF
TRBV6-5,.,.,TRBJ1-2,TGTGCCAGCAGTTACTCGTCGGGCGGAGGTTCCTATGGCTACACCTTC,CASSYSSGGGSYGYTF
TRBV5-1,TRBD2,.,TRBJ2-1,TGCGCCAGCAGCAGTGGACTAGCGGGAGAACGCGAGCAGTTCTTC,CASSSGLAGEREQFF
TRBV28,.,.,TRBJ1-3,TGTGCCAGCAGTTGGGGTAGCTCTGGAAACACCATATATTTT,CASSWGSSGNTIYF